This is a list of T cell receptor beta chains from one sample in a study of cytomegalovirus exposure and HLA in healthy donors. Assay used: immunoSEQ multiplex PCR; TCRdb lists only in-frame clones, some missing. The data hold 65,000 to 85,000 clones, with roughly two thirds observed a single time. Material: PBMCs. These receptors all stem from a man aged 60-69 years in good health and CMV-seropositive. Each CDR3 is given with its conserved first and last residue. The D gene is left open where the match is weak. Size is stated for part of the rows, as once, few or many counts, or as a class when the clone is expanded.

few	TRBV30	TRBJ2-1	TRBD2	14	CAWKGLAGYNEQFF	TGTGCCTGGAAGGGACTAGCGGGATACAATGAGCAGTTCTTC
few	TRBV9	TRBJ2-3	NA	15	CASSLWGENTDTQYF	TGTGCCAGCAGCCTCTGGGGGGAAAACACAGATACGCAGTATTTT
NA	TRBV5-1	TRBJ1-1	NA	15	CASSRADPGRGEAFF	TGCGCCAGCAGCCGAGCGGACCCGGGCCGGGGTGAAGCTTTCTTT
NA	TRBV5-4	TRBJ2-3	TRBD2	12	CASSIGTTPQYF	TGTGCCAGCAGCATTGGGACTACCCCCCAGTATTTT
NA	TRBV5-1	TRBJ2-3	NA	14	CASSFAGSTDTQYF	TGCGCCAGCAGCTTCGCAGGGAGCACAGATACGCAGTATTTT
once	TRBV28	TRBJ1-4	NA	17	CASSTFYAGATNEKLFF	TGTGCCAGCAGTACCTTTTACGCCGGTGCAACTAATGAAAAACTGTTTTTT
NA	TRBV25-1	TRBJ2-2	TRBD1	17	CASSEWTGGASGGELFF	TGTGCCAGCAGTGAATGGACAGGGGGCGCGTCTGGCGGGGAGCTGTTTTTT
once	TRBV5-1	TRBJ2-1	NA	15	CASSFRARTQNEQFF	TGCGCCAGCAGCTTTCGGGCTAGGACACAAAATGAGCAGTTCTTC
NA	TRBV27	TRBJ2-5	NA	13	CASSGRLEGTQYF	TGTGCCAGCAGTGGCCGGTTGGAGGGGACCCAGTACTTC
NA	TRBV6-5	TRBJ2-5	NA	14	CASSSGAGAETQYF	TGTGCCAGCAGCTCGGGGGCGGGAGCGGAGACCCAGTACTTC
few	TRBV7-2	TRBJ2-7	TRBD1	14	CASSLGQGAYEQYF	TGTGCCAGCAGCCTGGGACAGGGGGCCTACGAGCAGTACTTC
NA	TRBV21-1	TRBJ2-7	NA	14	CASTGTGGAYEQYF	TGTGCCAGCACCGGGACAGGGGGGGCCTACGAGCAGTACTTC
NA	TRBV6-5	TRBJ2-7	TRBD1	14	CASSVRTGNYEQYF	TGTGCCAGCAGTGTTCGGACAGGCAACTACGAGCAGTACTTC
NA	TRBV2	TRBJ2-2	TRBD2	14	CASNTGTSTGELFF	TGTGCCAGCAATACCGGGACTAGCACCGGGGAGCTGTTTTTT
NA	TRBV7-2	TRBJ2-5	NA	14	CASSRGQGSETQYF	TGTGCCAGCAGCCGAGGGCAGGGGTCGGAGACCCAGTACTTC
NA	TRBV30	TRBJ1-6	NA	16	CAWRRVGSSYNSPLHF	TGTGCCTGGAGACGGGTTGGGAGCTCCTATAATTCACCCCTCCACTTT
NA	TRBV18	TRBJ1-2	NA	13	CASSPPGGYGYTF	TGTGCCAGCTCACCACCCGGCGGGTATGGCTACACCTTC
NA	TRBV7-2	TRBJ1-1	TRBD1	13	CASSPAGTGQTFF	TGTGCCAGCAGCCCGGCCGGGACAGGGCAAACTTTCTTT
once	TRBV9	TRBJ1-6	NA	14	CASSVGGSGAPLHF	TGTGCCAGCAGCGTAGGAGGGTCCGGGGCACCCCTCCACTTT
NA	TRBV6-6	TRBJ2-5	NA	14	CASLRAPAQETQYF	TGTGCCAGCCTAAGAGCACCTGCCCAAGAGACCCAGTACTTC
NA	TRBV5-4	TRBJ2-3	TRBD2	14	CASLAGGITDTQYF	TGTGCCAGCCTCGCGGGAGGGATCACAGATACGCAGTATTTT
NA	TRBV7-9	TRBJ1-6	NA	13	CASSLSSSSPLHF	TGTGCCAGCAGCTTATCCTCCTCGTCACCCCTCCACTTT
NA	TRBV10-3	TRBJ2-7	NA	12	CATGPGGYEQYF	TGTGCCACGGGTCCAGGAGGCTACGAGCAGTACTTC
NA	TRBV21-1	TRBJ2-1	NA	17	CASSKGGPGPSCNEQFF	TGTGCCAGCAGCAAGGGAGGTCCGGGACCCAGCTGCAATGAGCAGTTCTTC
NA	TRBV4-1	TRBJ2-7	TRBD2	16	CASSRLAGDSLYEQYF	TGCGCCAGCAGCCGCCTAGCGGGGGACTCCCTCTACGAGCAGTACTTC
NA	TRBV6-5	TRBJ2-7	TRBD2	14	CASSGTSGSYEQYF	TGTGCCAGCAGCGGGACTAGCGGGAGCTACGAGCAGTACTTC
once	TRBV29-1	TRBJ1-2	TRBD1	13	CSVARQGNYGYTF	TGCAGCGTTGCCCGACAGGGGAACTATGGCTACACCTTC
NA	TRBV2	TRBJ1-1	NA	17	CASSEVRGHTMNTEAFF	TGTGCCAGCAGTGAAGTGAGGGGACACACCATGAACACTGAAGCTTTCTTT
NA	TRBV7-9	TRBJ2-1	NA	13	CASSPTGYNEQFF	TGTGCCAGCAGCCCCACAGGGTACAATGAGCAGTTCTTC
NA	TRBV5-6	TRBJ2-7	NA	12	CASSLRGYEQYF	TGTGCCAGCAGCTTGAGGGGGTACGAGCAGTACTTC
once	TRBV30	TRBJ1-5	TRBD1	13	CAYSGQFNQPQHF	TGTGCCTACTCGGGACAGTTCAATCAGCCCCAGCATTTT
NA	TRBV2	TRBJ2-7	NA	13	CASSGLNWHERYF	TGTGCCAGCAGTGGACTAAACTGGCACGAGCGGTACTTC
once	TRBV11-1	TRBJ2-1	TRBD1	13	CATRDRNYNEQFF	TGTGCCACCCGGGACAGGAACTACAATGAGCAGTTCTTC
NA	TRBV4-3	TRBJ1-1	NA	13	CASSPAGGTEAFF	TGCGCCAGCAGTCCTGCGGGTGGGACTGAAGCTTTCTTT
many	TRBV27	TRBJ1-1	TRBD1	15	CASSLSGTGLTEAFF	TGTGCCAGCAGTTTATCCGGGACAGGGCTAACTGAAGCTTTCTTT
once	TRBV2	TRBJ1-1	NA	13	CASSYSMNTEAFF	TGTGCCAGCAGTTACAGTATGAACACTGAAGCTTTCTTT
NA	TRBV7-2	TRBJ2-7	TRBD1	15	CASSSSGTGGYEQYF	TGTGCCAGCAGCTCATCCGGGACAGGGGGCTACGAGCAGTACTTC
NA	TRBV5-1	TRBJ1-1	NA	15	CASSFTAGLNTEAFF	TGCGCCAGCAGCTTCACGGCAGGGCTGAACACTGAAGCTTTCTTT
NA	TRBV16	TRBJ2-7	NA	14	CASSPTGTIYEQYF	TGTGCCAGCAGCCCTACCGGGACAATCTACGAGCAGTACTTC
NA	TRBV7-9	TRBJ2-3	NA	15	CASSPIGDSTDTQYF	TGTGCCAGCAGCCCCATCGGGGATAGCACAGATACGCAGTATTTT
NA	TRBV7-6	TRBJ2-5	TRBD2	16	CASSLIRLALQETQYF	TGTGCCAGCAGCTTGATAAGACTAGCCCTCCAAGAGACCCAGTACTTC
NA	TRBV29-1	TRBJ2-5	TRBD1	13	CSVEATDRADQYF	TGCAGCGTTGAAGCTACGGACAGGGCGGACCAGTACTTC
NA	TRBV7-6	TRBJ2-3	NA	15	CASSLEQGYTDTQYF	TGTGCCAGCAGCTTGGAACAGGGTTACACAGATACGCAGTATTTT
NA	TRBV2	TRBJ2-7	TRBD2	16	CASSDWGGVSSYEQYF	TGTGCCAGCAGTGACTGGGGAGGGGTAAGCTCCTACGAGCAGTACTTC
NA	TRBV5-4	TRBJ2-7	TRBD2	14	CASSSQRGSNEQYF	TGTGCCAGCAGCTCTCAGCGGGGTAGCAACGAGCAGTACTTC
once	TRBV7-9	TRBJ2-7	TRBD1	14	CASSPGQGNYEQYF	TGTGCCAGCAGCCCGGGACAGGGGAACTACGAGCAGTACTTC
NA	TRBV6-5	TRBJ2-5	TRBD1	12	CASSPGTGRQYF	TGTGCCAGCAGTCCCGGGACAGGGAGGCAGTACTTC
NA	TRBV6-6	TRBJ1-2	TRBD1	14	CASSSGQGNYGYTF	TGTGCCAGCAGCTCGGGACAGGGGAACTATGGCTACACCTTC
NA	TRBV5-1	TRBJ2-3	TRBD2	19	CASSLARASGPHGTDTQYF	TGCGCCAGCAGCTTGGCCCGGGCTAGCGGGCCCCACGGGACAGATACGCAGTATTTT
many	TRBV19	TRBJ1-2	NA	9	CAAGPGYTF	TGTGCCGCGGGACCGGGGTACACCTTC
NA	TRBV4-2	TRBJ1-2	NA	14	CASSSQGSNYGYTF	TGTGCCAGCAGCTCCCAGGGTAGCAACTATGGCTACACCTTC
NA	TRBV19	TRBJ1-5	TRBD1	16	CASRPGQGYSNQPQHF	TGTGCCAGTAGACCGGGACAGGGGTATAGCAATCAGCCCCAGCATTTT
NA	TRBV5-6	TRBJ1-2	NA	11	CASSSRGGYTF	TGTGCCAGCAGCTCCAGGGGAGGCTACACCTTC
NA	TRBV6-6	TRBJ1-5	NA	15	CASRSGTQNNQPQHF	TGTGCCAGCAGGTCCGGGACACAAAATAATCAGCCCCAGCATTTT
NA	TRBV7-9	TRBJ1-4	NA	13	CASSLQGWEKLFF	TGTGCCAGCAGCTTACAGGGCTGGGAAAAACTGTTTTTT
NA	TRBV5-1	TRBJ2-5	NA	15	CASSLQVGGQETQYF	TGCGCCAGCAGCTTACAGGTGGGGGGCCAAGAGACCCAGTACTTC
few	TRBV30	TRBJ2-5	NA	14	CAWSRGVYQETQYF	TGTGCCTGGAGTCGCGGGGTATACCAAGAGACCCAGTACTTC
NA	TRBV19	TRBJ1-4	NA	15	CASSIVARGSEKLFF	TGTGCCAGTAGTATCGTTGCCAGGGGATCTGAAAAACTGTTTTTT
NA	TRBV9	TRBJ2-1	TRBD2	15	CASSSLAGGPDEQFF	TGTGCCAGCAGTAGCTTAGCGGGAGGGCCCGATGAGCAGTTCTTC